The 14 T cell receptor beta chains presented below share a single source sample, sequenced in a study of graft-versus-host responses after intestinal transplantation. Some clones are missing from TCRdb's copy, which holds only in-frame ones; the method was immunoSEQ multiplex PCR. Counted here are about 130,000 clones, around nine tenths occurring once; the ten biggest clones make up approximately 0.17%. Their antigen targets remain unknown. The material was unstimulated CD4+ T cells sorted from spleen or lymph node cells, obtained before intestinal transplant. These receptors were collected from a human donor who received an intestinal transplant.

J is TRBJ2-3 and V is TRBV9; 9 bases line up with TRBD2. Per the germline V gene, CDR1 is SGDLS and CDR2 is YYNGEE. CDR3 length: 15 residues. V was clipped by 0 bases and J by 2 bases; unmatched bases: 1. The CDR3 DNA reads TGTGCCAGCAGCGTAGTAGCGGGGGCCACAGATACGCAGTATTTT. Encoded protein: CASSVVAGATDTQYF.

The chain recombines TRBV5-5 with TRBJ2-7; tentatively, D is TRBD1 or TRBD2 (5 bases each). This CDR3 comprises 12 residues. Germline CDR1 is SGHKS and CDR2 is YYEKEE (reference sequence). V was cut by 3 bases and J by 5 bases, with 9 bases left in between. In DNA, the CDR3 is TGTGCCAGCAGCTGGGACGTGGACGAGCAGTACTTC. Translating it yields CASSWDVDEQYF.

This clone was seen only once. The chain is built from TRBV5-1 and TRBJ2-1; weak D call: TRBD2 (7 bases). The CDR3 runs to 14 residues. Trimming removed 0 bases at V and 9 bases at J, with 13 bases between. Germline CDR1 SGHRS, CDR2 YFSETQ. This CDR3 reads CASSLVAGAIEQFF. The DNA of the CDR3 is TGCGCCAGCAGCTTGGTTGCGGGGGCGATTGAGCAGTTCTTC.

The V and J genes are TRBV6-5 and TRBJ2-7; either TRBD1 or TRBD2 may supply D (5 bases each). Germline-derived CDR1 and CDR2 are MNHEY and SVGAGI. The length of the CDR3 is 13 residues. V was pared by 8 bases and J by 4 bases, with 15 bases between. The CDR3 coding sequence is TGTGCCAGCTCGGGGCAGATGAGATACGAGCAGTACTTC. Translating gives CASSGQMRYEQYF.

V gene TRBV11-1 combines with J gene TRBJ2-1; perhaps TRBD2 as D (7 bases). V lost 5 bases to trimming and J lost 1 base, with 15 bases between them. CDR1 and CDR2 (germline): SGHAT, FQDESV (reference sequence). This CDR3 region has 16 residues. CDR3: CASSEPGGRSYNEQFF. CDR3 DNA sequence: TGTGCCAGCAGCGAGCCCGGGGGGCGTTCCTACAATGAGCAGTTCTTC.

This chain joins TRBV5-1 and TRBJ1-1; TRBD1 matches at 11 bases. CDR3 size: 14 residues. In germline, CDR1 is SGHRS, CDR2 YFSETQ. J lost 6 bases, V lost 5 bases, and 6 bases had no gene match. CDR3: CASSYGQGAAEAFF. The CDR3 DNA follows: TGCGCCAGCAGTTACGGACAGGGGGCAGCTGAAGCTTTCTTT. The whole variable domain, filled in from reference TRBV5-1 and TRBJ1-1, reads KAGVTQTPRYLIKTRGQQVTLSCSPISGHRSVSWYQQTPGQGLQFLFEYFSETQRNKGNFPGRFSGRQFSNSRSEMNVSTLELGDSALYLCASSYGQGAAEAFFGQGTRLTVV.

V is TRBV6-1 and J is TRBJ1-5; D gene ambiguous. V gave up 7 bases and J gave up 5 bases, with 12 bases separating them. The CDR3 loop spans 13 amino acids. CDR1 is MNHNS, CDR2 SASEGT, per germline. The CDR3 protein is CASKRRGDQPQHF. CDR3 in DNA: TGTGCCAGCAAAAGGCGGGGTGATCAGCCCCAGCATTTT.

The chain recombines TRBV20-1 with TRBJ1-1, with TRBD1 as a possible D gene (6 bases). Germline lookup yields CDR1 DFQATT and CDR2 SNEGSKA (reference sequence). V was cut by 3 bases and J by 10 bases, with 12 bases left in between. This CDR3 is built from 11 residues. CDR3 nucleotide sequence: TGCAGTGCTAGCTCACAGGGTACAGCTTTCTTT. Its translation is CSASSQGTAFF.

The chain couples TRBV5-4 to TRBJ2-7; D might be TRBD2 (6 bases). The length of the CDR3 is 14 residues. V was clipped by 2 bases and J by 5 bases, with 14 bases between them. Germline lookup yields CDR1 SGHNT and CDR2 YYREEE (reference sequence). The CDR3 sequence: CASSFGGAGNEQYF. DNA of the CDR3: TGTGCCAGCAGCTTTGGAGGGGCTGGAAACGAGCAGTACTTC. Complete variable domain (other parts from reference TRBV5-4 and TRBJ2-7): ETGVTQSPTHLIKTRGQQVTLRCSSQSGHNTVSWYQQALGQGPQFIFQYYREEENGRGNFPPRFSGLQFPNYSSELNVNALELDDSALYLCASSFGGAGNEQYFGPGTRLTVT.

J is TRBJ2-4 and V is TRBV11-3; 7 bases match TRBD1. The CDR3 is made up of 16 amino acids. In germline, CDR1 is SGHNT, CDR2 YENEEA. V was pared by 2 bases and J by 6 bases, with 10 bases of the junction left unmatched. DNA for the CDR3: TGTGCCAGCAGCTTATTCGGCAGGGGGTCTGGAAACATTCAGTACTTC. As protein: CASSLFGRGSGNIQYF.

The J gene is TRBJ2-3, the V gene TRBV7-3; D may be TRBD2 (6 bases). V was shortened by 4 bases and J by 2 bases, with 13 bases between the two germline ends. CDR1 SGHTA and CDR2 FQGTGA come from the germline V gene. The length of the CDR3 is 15 residues. The CDR3 DNA reads as TGTGCCAGCAGCTATAGCGGTGATATCACAGATACGCAGTATTTT. This gives the protein CASSYSGDITDTQYF.

The chain carries TRBV10-3 and TRBJ2-7; 7 bases agree with TRBD1. With 10 bases clipped from V and 0 bases from J, the junction kept 6 bases outside the gene matches. The CDR3 runs 13 residues. The V gene's germline CDR1 is ENHRY and CDR2 SYGVKD. CDR3 in DNA: TGTGCCAGTACGGGACAGAGCTCCTACGAGCAGTACTTC. Translating it yields CASTGQSSYEQYF.

The chain joins TRBV18 to TRBJ1-5; the D gene is possibly TRBD1 (6 bases). Germline-derived CDR1 and CDR2 are KGHSH and LQKENI. With 3 bases removed from V and 8 bases from J, the gap between germline ends came to 14 bases. The CDR3 is made up of 14 amino acids. The CDR3: CASSPRGAPEPQHF. CDR3 nucleotide sequence: TGTGCCAGCTCACCCCGGGGGGCTCCGGAGCCCCAGCATTTT.

This chain links TRBV20-1 with TRBJ2-3; D ambiguous. The V gene's germline CDR1 is DFQATT and CDR2 SNEGSKA (reference sequence). The CDR3 has 11 amino acids. The V and J ends lost 3 bases and 5 bases respectively, with 6 bases between them. The DNA for the CDR3 is TGCAGTGCTAGGCCCATAGATACGCAGTATTTT. Encoded protein: CSARPIDTQYF.